The 28 T cell receptor beta chains presented below share a single source sample, sequenced in a study of shared clonotypes between healthy human individuals. Only in-frame clones appear in the TCRdb table, and some are missing; sequencing was by immunoSEQ multiplex PCR. This table has hundreds of thousands of clones, 90% to 95% appearing once. Positively selected for CCR7, the CD45RO-negative cells used as naive CD8 cells excluded terminally differentiated effector memory CD45RA+ cells. The source material was naive CD8+ T cells sorted from blood. All receptors come from a man in his thirties or forties in good health.

The CDR3 DNA is TGTGCCAGTAGGAGCCGGGACATGTACTACGAGCAGTACTTC. This encodes CASRSRDMYYEQYF. This sequence joins TRBV19 and TRBJ2-7; possible D gene TRBD1, 6 bases. Germline V CDR1 and CDR2: LNHDA, SQIVND (reference sequence). CDR3 length: 14 residues. The ends were cut back, 6 bases at V and 3 bases at J, with 15 bases in the middle. Full variable domain (rest looked up from reference TRBV19 and TRBJ2-7): DGGITQSPKYLFRKEGQNVTLSCEQNLNHDAMYWYRQDPGQGLRLIYYSQIVNDFQKGDIAEGYSVSREKKESFPLTVTSAQKNPTAFYLCASRSRDMYYEQYFGPGTRLTVT.

This clone was seen a handful of times. V is TRBV27 and J is TRBJ2-1; D unclear. The CDR3 spans 12 residues. CDR1 MNHEY and CDR2 SMNVEV come from the germline V gene (reference sequence). Trimming cost V 5 bases and J 4 bases, with 6 bases left between them. The CDR3 region is CASSNGYNEQFF. The CDR3 nucleotides read TGTGCCAGCAGTAACGGGTACAATGAGCAGTTCTTC.

The chain employs TRBV5-1 and TRBJ2-5; the D is unclear. Germline CDR1 and CDR2: SGHRS and YFSETQ. Trimming cost V 0 bases and J 2 bases, with 11 bases left between them. There are 15 residues in the CDR3. The DNA for the CDR3 is TGCGCCAGCAGCTTGGCCGTAGGGTTTCAAGAGACCCAGTACTTC. Translation gives CASSLAVGFQETQYF.

The chain is built from TRBV9 and TRBJ1-1; 7 nucleotides align to TRBD1. CDR1 and CDR2 from the germline V gene are SGDLS and YYNGEE. V dropped 4 bases and J dropped 0; count of bases not matched to a gene: 12. This CDR3 has 17 amino acids. CDR3 coding DNA: TGTGCCAGCAGCTCAGCAGGGGGAGCCTCTCTGAACACTGAAGCTTTCTTT. This sequence encodes CASSSAGGASLNTEAFF.

V and J are TRBV7-9 and TRBJ2-7; 8 bases line up with TRBD2. CDR3 length: 16 amino acids. V lost 5 bases and J lost 2; bases outside the gene matches: 11. Per the germline V gene, CDR1 is SEHNR and CDR2 is FQNEAQ (reference sequence). The CDR3 loop reads CASSARRAGGTYEQYF. The CDR3 nucleotides read TGTGCCAGCAGCGCCCGCCGGGCGGGGGGAACCTACGAGCAGTACTTC.

The chain is built from TRBV4-1 and TRBJ1-1, with 10 bases aligning to TRBD1. CDR1 is MGHRA and CDR2 is YSYEKL in the germline V gene. The CDR3 sequence is 15 residues long. J was trimmed by 4 bases and V by 1 base; bases with no gene match: 3. The DNA of the CDR3 is TGCGCCAGCAGCCAAGCCCGGACAGGGGGCACTGAAGCTTTCTTT. This translates into CASSQARTGGTEAFF.

The rearrangement links TRBV4-1 to TRBJ2-7; possible D gene TRBD2, 5 bases. This CDR3 is built from 15 residues. V was cut by 5 bases and J by 3 bases, with 17 bases left in between. Germline values: CDR1 MGHRA, CDR2 YSYEKL. The CDR3 bases are TGCGCCAGCAGCAGCCTAGTGGGAGAGTACTACGAGCAGTACTTC. Its protein product is CASSSLVGEYYEQYF.

In this sample, this clone turned up a few times. The rearrangement uses TRBV7-9 and TRBJ2-7, with D tentatively TRBD1 or TRBD2 (5 bases each). Trimming cost V 10 bases and J 4 bases, with 17 bases left between them. The CDR3 length is 13 residues. Looked up from germline, CDR1 is SEHNR and CDR2 is FQNEAQ (reference sequence). Written as DNA, the CDR3 is TGTGCCACCACCGTGGGGGAAGGTTACGAGCAGTACTTC. Translation: CATTVGEGYEQYF.

This clone was found once. The V call is TRBV29-1, the J call TRBJ1-4, with TRBD1 identical over 8 bases. The V gene end was trimmed by 8 bases and the J gene end by 3 bases; junction bases not matched to a gene: 5. Per germline, CDR1 SQVTM and CDR2 ANQGSEA. The CDR3 contains 13 residues. In nucleotides, the CDR3 is TGCAGCCCTGCAGGGGGCTCTAATGAAAAACTGTTTTTT. It yields the protein CSPAGGSNEKLFF.

In its sample, this clone was seen once. J is TRBJ1-2 and V is TRBV9, with TRBD1 identical over 10 bases. The junction had 7 bases not matched to a gene; V was cut back by 3 bases and J by 8 bases. Germline CDR1 reads SGDLS; CDR2 reads YYNGEE. The CDR3 has 14 amino acids. CDR3 sequence: CASSETGGARGYTF. The CDR3 DNA is TGTGCCAGCAGCGAGACAGGGGGCGCCCGGGGCTACACCTTC.

The table lists this clone with a count of one. V usage is TRBV10-1 and J usage is TRBJ2-5; tentatively, D is TRBD2 (5 bases). The V and J ends lost 6 bases and 2 bases respectively, with 22 bases between them. The germline V gene encodes CDR1 WNHNN and CDR2 SYGVQD (reference sequence). This CDR3 comprises 17 residues. The CDR3 region is CASRPDSVARLQETQYF. The CDR3 DNA is TGCGCCAGCAGGCCGGATAGCGTAGCCAGATTACAAGAGACCCAGTACTTC.

The J gene is TRBJ2-1, the V gene TRBV27; 11 nucleotides align to TRBD2. With V trimmed by 3 bases and J by 9 bases, 7 bases remained unmatched. The CDR3 contains 15 residues. CDR1 is MNHEY and CDR2 is SMNVEV in the germline V gene (reference sequence). The chain's CDR3 is CASSFVAGGQSEQFF. The DNA of the CDR3 is TGTGCCAGCAGTTTTGTAGCGGGAGGGCAATCTGAGCAGTTCTTC.

The chain joins TRBV6-4 to TRBJ2-1, with TRBD2 matching 7 bases. The CDR3 covers 15 residues. The V gene's germline CDR1 is MRHNA and CDR2 SNTAGT. V lost 3 bases and J lost 7; bases outside the gene matches: 9. CDR3 DNA: TGTGCCAGCAGTGAGTCCAGACTAGCAGGGAATGAGCAGTTCTTC. It codes for CASSESRLAGNEQFF.

The count of this clone is one. V and J are TRBV19 and TRBJ2-7, with D hard to call. The germline V gene has CDR1 LNHDA and CDR2 SQIVND (reference sequence). V gave up 5 bases and J gave up 3 bases, with 11 bases separating them. This CDR3 has 13 amino acids. The CDR3 sequence: CASSSVTGYEQYF. The CDR3 DNA follows: TGTGCCAGTAGTTCGGTCACGGGCTACGAGCAGTACTTC.

The chain recombines TRBV11-2 with TRBJ1-1; D not certain. Per germline, CDR1 SGHAT and CDR2 FQNNGV. This CDR3 has 11 amino acids. V lost 3 bases to trimming and J lost 8 bases, with 7 bases between them. CDR3 amino acids: CASSFMEEAFF. The DNA of the CDR3 is TGTGCCAGCAGCTTTATGGAGGAAGCTTTCTTT.

J is TRBJ2-1 and V is TRBV7-8, with no clear D. Deletions cut 8 bases from V and 1 base from J, with 9 bases between. This CDR3 is 13 amino acids long. CDR1 is SGHVS and CDR2 is FQNEAQ in the germline V gene. The chain's CDR3 is CASGLASYNEQFF. The CDR3 region has the DNA TGTGCCAGCGGTTTGGCATCCTACAATGAGCAGTTCTTC.

The chain couples TRBV29-1 to TRBJ2-1; the match to TRBD1 covers 8 bases. The CDR3 runs 12 residues. Looked up from germline, CDR1 is SQVTM and CDR2 is ANQGSEA. V lost 5 bases and J lost 10; bases outside the gene matches: 7. The CDR3 bases are TGCAGCGTTCACGGGCAGGGGGCCGAGCAGTTCTTC. Its protein product is CSVHGQGAEQFF.

The chain uses TRBV7-8 and TRBJ2-7; no clear D. Trimming took off 2 bases at V and 2 bases at J, with 4 bases between the two ends. This CDR3 is 12 amino acids long. Germline V lookup: CDR1 SGHVS, CDR2 FQNEAQ. CDR3 in DNA: TGTGCCAGCAGCTTATCGACCTACGAGCAGTACTTC. This gives the protein CASSLSTYEQYF.

This clone was seen only a few times. The rearrangement uses TRBV7-9 and TRBJ1-2; 7 positions match TRBD1. The CDR3 consists of 14 residues. CDR1 and CDR2 from the germline V gene are SEHNR and FQNEAQ (reference sequence). Losses at the gene ends were 4 bases for V and 5 bases for J; bases not matched to a gene: 7. Written as DNA, the CDR3 is TGTGCCAGCAGCTCAAATGACAGGGAGTATGGCTACACCTTC. Residues: CASSSNDREYGYTF.

The V call is TRBV4-1, the J call TRBJ1-5, with TRBD1 as a possible D gene (6 bases). In germline, CDR1 is MGHRA, CDR2 YSYEKL. The CDR3 consists of 14 residues. Trimming took off 6 bases at V and 3 bases at J, with 12 bases between the two ends. For the CDR3, the DNA is TGCGCCAGCAGTCCAGGGGAATTCAATCAGCCCCAGCATTTT. Protein sequence: CASSPGEFNQPQHF.

In its sample, this clone was seen a few times. The identical CDR3 is also encoded by other nucleotide sequences in the sample. This sequence joins TRBV9 and TRBJ2-7; D unresolved. Trimming took 0 bases from V and 3 from J, leaving 7 bases between them. This CDR3 comprises 13 residues. Per germline, CDR1 SGDLS and CDR2 YYNGEE. CDR3 in amino acids: CASSVVGGYEQYF. CDR3 sequence (DNA): TGTGCCAGCAGCGTAGTAGGCGGCTACGAGCAGTACTTC.

This chain links TRBV14 with TRBJ2-1, with 12 bases fitting TRBD2. The CDR3 has 16 residues. Germline CDR1 SGHDN, CDR2 FVKESK. V shed 3 bases, J shed 6 bases, and the junction held 6 bases outside the gene matches. CDR3 DNA: TGTGCCAGCAGCCAGCCTAGCGGGAGGGCCATCAATGAGCAGTTCTTC. It encodes CASSQPSGRAINEQFF.

The V and J genes are TRBV27 and TRBJ2-1, with 9 bases aligning to TRBD1. J gave up 0 bases and V 5 bases, and 14 bases lay outside the gene matches. Germline lookup yields CDR1 MNHEY and CDR2 SMNVEV (reference sequence). This CDR3 has 19 amino acids. The CDR3 sequence: CASSLFRDRVPSSYNEQFF. The CDR3 DNA is TGTGCCAGCAGTCTATTCCGGGACAGGGTTCCTAGCTCCTACAATGAGCAGTTCTTC.

In its sample, this clone was seen once. This chain connects TRBV28 to TRBJ2-1; 15 bases are a match to TRBD2. Unmatched junction bases numbered 8, after V lost 4 bases and J lost 7 bases. This CDR3 contains 17 residues. The germline gives CDR1 MDHEN, CDR2 SYDVKM. The CDR3 region has the DNA TGTGCCAGCAGTTCTGGACTAGCGGGAGGGCCGGGGAATGAGCAGTTCTTC. Translating gives CASSSGLAGGPGNEQFF.

This sequence joins TRBV7-2 and TRBJ2-1; TRBD2 aligns across 8 bases. The CDR3 totals 15 residues. Germline lookup yields CDR1 SGHTA and CDR2 FQGNSA. Trimming cost V 5 bases and J 2 bases; bases outside gene matches: 5. CDR3 DNA sequence: TGTGCCAGCAGCACTACTAGCGGAGCCTACAATGAGCAGTTCTTC. Encoded protein: CASSTTSGAYNEQFF.

The rearrangement uses TRBV30 and TRBJ2-7; 8 bases match TRBD2. Trimming cost V 4 bases and J 6 bases; bases outside gene matches: 8. CDR3 length: 13 residues. The V gene's germline CDR1 is GTSNPN and CDR2 SVGIG (reference sequence). Here the CDR3 DNA reads TGTGCCTGGACCGTCGGGGGGGCAGGCGAGCAGTACTTC. Translating gives CAWTVGGAGEQYF.

For the CDR3, the DNA is TGTGCCAGCAGCATTGGACTAGCGGATGAGCAGTTCTTC. As protein: CASSIGLADEQFF. The chain employs TRBV9 and TRBJ2-1, with TRBD2 identical over 10 bases. Germline V CDR1 and CDR2: SGDLS, YYNGEE. J lost 8 bases, V lost 4 bases, and 3 bases had no gene match. The CDR3 consists of 13 residues. Filled out from reference TRBV9 and TRBJ2-1, the complete variable domain reads DSGVTQTPKHLITATGQRVTLRCSPRSGDLSVYWYQQSLDQGLQFLIQYYNGEERAKGNILERFSAQQFPDLHSELNLSSLELGDSALYFCASSIGLADEQFFGPGTRLTVL.

This rearrangement joins TRBV10-2 to TRBJ2-7; a weak D match, TRBD1 (6 bases). The CDR3 covers 14 residues. Germline V CDR1 and CDR2: WSHSY, SAAADI. V lost 0 bases, J lost 4 bases, and 10 bases lay in between. CDR3 sequence reads: CASSESLGGYEQYF. The CDR3 coding sequence is TGCGCCAGCAGTGAGTCTCTAGGGGGTTACGAGCAGTACTTC.